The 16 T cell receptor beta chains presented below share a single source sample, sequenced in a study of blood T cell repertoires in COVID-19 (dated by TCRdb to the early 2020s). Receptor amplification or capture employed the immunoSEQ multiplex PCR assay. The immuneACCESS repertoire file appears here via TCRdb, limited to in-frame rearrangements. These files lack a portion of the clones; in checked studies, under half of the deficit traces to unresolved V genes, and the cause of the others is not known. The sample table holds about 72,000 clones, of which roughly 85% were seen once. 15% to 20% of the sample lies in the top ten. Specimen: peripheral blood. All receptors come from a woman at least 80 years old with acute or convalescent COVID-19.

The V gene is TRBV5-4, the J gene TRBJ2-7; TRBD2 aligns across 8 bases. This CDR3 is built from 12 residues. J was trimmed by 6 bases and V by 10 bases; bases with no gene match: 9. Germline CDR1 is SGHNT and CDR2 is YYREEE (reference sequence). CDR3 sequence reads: CAPGLEDREQYF. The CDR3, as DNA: TGTGCCCCGGGACTAGAAGACCGCGAGCAGTACTTC.

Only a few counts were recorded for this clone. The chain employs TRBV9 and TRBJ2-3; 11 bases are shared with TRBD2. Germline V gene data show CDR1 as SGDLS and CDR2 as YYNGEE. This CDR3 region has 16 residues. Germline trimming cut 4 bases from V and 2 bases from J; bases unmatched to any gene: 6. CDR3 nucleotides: TGTGCCAGCAGCTCCCTGACTAGCGGGGTCACAGATACGCAGTATTTT. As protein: CASSSLTSGVTDTQYF.

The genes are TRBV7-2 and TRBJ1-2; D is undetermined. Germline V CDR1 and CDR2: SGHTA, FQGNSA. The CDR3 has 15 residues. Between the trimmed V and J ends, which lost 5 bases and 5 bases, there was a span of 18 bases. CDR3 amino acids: CASSPDQSGRYGYTF. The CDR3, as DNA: TGTGCCAGCAGCCCTGACCAATCAGGTCGGTATGGCTACACCTTC.

Written as DNA, the CDR3 is TGTGCCAGCAGGGTACAGGGGGCTAACCACGCTGAAGCTTTCTTT. Its protein is CASRVQGANHAEAFF. The gene calls are TRBV5-8 and TRBJ1-1, with TRBD1 matching over 9 bases. From germline, CDR1 is SGHTS and CDR2 YDEGEE. The CDR3 is 15 amino acids. After removal of 5 bases from V and 6 bases from J, the junction contained 11 bases not matched to a gene. The full variable domain, rest sourced from reference TRBV5-8 and TRBJ1-1, is EAGVTQSPTHLIKTRGQQATLRCSPISGHTSVYWYQQALGLGLQFLLWYDEGEERNRGNFPPRFSGRQFPNYSSELNVNALELEDSALYLCASRVQGANHAEAFFGQGTRLTVV.

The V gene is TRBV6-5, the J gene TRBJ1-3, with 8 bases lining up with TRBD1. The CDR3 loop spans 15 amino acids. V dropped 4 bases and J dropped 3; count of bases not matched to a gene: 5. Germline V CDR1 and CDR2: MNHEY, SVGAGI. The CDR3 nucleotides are TGTGCCAGCAGTTTTGGACAGGGAGGTGGAAACACCATATATTTT. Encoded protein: CASSFGQGGGNTIYF.

CDR3 DNA: TGTGCCAGCAGTTACTCGTCACCGGGGATGAACACTGAAGCTTTCTTT. This translates into CASSYSSPGMNTEAFF. This chain uses TRBV6-6 with TRBJ1-1, with unresolved D. V was shortened by 0 bases and J by 0 bases, with 11 bases between the two germline ends. Germline V gene data show CDR1 as MNHNY and CDR2 as SVGAGI (reference sequence). The CDR3 covers 16 residues.

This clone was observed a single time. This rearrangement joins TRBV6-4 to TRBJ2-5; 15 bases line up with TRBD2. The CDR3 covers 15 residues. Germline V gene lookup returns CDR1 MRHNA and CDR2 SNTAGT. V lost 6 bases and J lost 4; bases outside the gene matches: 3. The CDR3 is CASSPGLAGGETQYF. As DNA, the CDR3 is TGTGCCAGCAGCCCGGGACTAGCGGGGGGAGAGACCCAGTACTTC.

This CDR3 reads CASSLAGQALGYTF. In nucleotides, the CDR3 is TGTGCCAGCAGCTTGGCCGGACAAGCCCTGGGCTACACCTTC. The chain recombines TRBV5-4 with TRBJ1-2; a possible D gene is TRBD1 (5 bases). Trimming removed 0 bases at V and 8 bases at J, with 14 bases between. Germline V gene data show CDR1 as SGHNT and CDR2 as YYREEE (reference sequence). This CDR3 is 14 amino acids long.

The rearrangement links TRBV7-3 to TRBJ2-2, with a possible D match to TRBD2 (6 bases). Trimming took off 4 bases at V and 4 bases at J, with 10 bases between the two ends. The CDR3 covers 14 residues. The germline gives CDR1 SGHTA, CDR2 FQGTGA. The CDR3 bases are TGTGCCAGCAGCTCTAGCGTCAGCACCGGGGAGCTGTTTTTT. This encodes CASSSSVSTGELFF.

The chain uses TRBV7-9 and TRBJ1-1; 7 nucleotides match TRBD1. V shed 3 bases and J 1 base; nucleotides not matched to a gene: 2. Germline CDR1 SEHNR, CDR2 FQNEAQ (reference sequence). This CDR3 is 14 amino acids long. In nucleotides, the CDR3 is TGTGCCAGCAGCTTCGGACAGGAGAACACTGAAGCTTTCTTT. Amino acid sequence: CASSFGQENTEAFF. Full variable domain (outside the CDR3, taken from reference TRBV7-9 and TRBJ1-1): DTGVSQNPRHKITKRGQNVTFRCDPISEHNRLYWYRQTLGQGPEFLTYFQNEAQLEKSRLLSDRFSAERPKGSFSTLEIQRTEQGDSAMYLCASSFGQENTEAFFGQGTRLTVV.

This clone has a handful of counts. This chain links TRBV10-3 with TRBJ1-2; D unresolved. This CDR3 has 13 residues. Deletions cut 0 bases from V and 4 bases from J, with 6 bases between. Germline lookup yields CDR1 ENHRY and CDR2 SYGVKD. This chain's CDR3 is CAISESEGYGYTF. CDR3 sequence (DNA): TGTGCCATCAGTGAGTCCGAGGGCTATGGCTACACCTTC.

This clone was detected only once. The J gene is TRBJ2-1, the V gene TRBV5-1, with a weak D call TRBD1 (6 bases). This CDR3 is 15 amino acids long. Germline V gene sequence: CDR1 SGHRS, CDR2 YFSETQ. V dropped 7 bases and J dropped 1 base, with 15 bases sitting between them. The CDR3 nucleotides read TGCGCCAGCTCTTTGCAGGGGCCTTCCTACAATGAGCAGTTCTTC. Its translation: CASSLQGPSYNEQFF.

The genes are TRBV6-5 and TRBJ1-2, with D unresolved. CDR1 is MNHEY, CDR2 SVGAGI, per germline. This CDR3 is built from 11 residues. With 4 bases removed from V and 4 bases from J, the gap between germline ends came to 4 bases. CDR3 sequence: CASSSFYGYTF. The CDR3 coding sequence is TGTGCCAGCAGTTCTTTCTATGGCTACACCTTC.

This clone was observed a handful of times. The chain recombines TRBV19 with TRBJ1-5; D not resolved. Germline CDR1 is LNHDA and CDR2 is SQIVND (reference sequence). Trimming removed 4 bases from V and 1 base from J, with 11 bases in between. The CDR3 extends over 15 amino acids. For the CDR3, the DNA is TGTGCCAGTAGTAGCCTCGGACTGAGCAATCAGCCCCAGCATTTT. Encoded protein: CASSSLGLSNQPQHF.

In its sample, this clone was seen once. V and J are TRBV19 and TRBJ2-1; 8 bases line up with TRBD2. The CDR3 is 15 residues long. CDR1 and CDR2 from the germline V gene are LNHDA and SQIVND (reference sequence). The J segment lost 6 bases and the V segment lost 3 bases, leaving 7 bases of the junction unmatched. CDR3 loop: CASSMGGGRSNEQFF. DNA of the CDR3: TGTGCCAGTAGTATGGGCGGCGGGAGGAGCAATGAGCAGTTCTTC.

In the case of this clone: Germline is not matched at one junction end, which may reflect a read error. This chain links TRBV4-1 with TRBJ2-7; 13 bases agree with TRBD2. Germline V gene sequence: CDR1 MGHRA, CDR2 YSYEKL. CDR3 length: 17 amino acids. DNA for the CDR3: TGCGCCAGCAGCAGACTAGCGGGAGGTGTTAGTTCCTTCGAGCAGTACTTC. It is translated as CASSRLAGGVSSFEQYF.